These 25 T cell receptor beta chains came from one sample sequenced in a study of molecular identifiers for immune sequencing clone quantification. TCRdb analysed the PCR reads with MiXCR anew, one entry per CDR3 protein. Of approximately 670,000 distinct CDR3 sequences in the sample, just under 20% were seen once. Sequencing was carried out using naive CD8+ T cells from blood, with Jurkat cell RNA spiked in. The subset denotes: FACS-sorted CD8+CD4-CCR7+CD45RA+ naive T cells. The receptors stem from a human donor in good health. Some libraries in this study had Jurkat cell RNA spiked in.

The V call is TRBV19, the J call TRBJ1-1; unclear D gene. Germline V CDR1 and CDR2: LNHDA, SQIVND (reference sequence). With 6 bases removed from V and 2 bases from J, the gap between germline ends came to 10 bases. The CDR3 totals 13 residues. CDR3 loop: CASRIQQNTEAFF. In DNA, the CDR3 is TGTGCCAGTAGGATACAGCAAAACACTGAAGCTTTCTTT.

J is TRBJ2-4 and V is TRBV10-2; D remains unclear. The CDR3 sequence is 14 residues long. Germline V gene data show CDR1 as WSHSY and CDR2 as SAAADI. The V gene lost 4 bases and the J gene lost 1 base, with 8 bases spanning the gap. The CDR3 sequence is CASSVGIAKNIQYF. CDR3 DNA: TGCGCCAGCAGTGTGGGTATCGCCAAAAACATTCAGTACTTC.

This clonotype was counted ten times or more. V gene TRBV4-1 combines with J gene TRBJ2-1; 7 nucleotides align to TRBD1. The V gene's germline CDR1 is MGHRA and CDR2 YSYEKL. The CDR3 consists of 16 residues. Trimming took 3 bases from V and 0 from J; bases not matched to a gene: 5. The CDR3 loop reads CASSQNRDSSYNEQFF. CDR3 in DNA: TGCGCCAGCAGCCAGAACCGGGACAGCTCCTACAATGAGCAGTTCTTC.

J is TRBJ2-1 and V is TRBV24-1; tentatively, D is TRBD1 (6 bases). V shed 4 bases and J shed 6 bases, with 15 bases lying between them. Germline V CDR1 and CDR2: KGHDR, SFDVKD. This CDR3 has 15 residues. The CDR3 loop reads CATSEPTQGPNEQFF. The CDR3 DNA is TGTGCCACCAGTGAGCCAACACAGGGACCCAATGAGCAGTTCTTC.

This clonotype was counted many times. The chain recombines TRBV4-1 with TRBJ1-2; TRBD1 matches at 7 bases. CDR1 MGHRA and CDR2 YSYEKL come from the germline V gene. The CDR3 length is 18 residues. The J segment lost 0 bases and the V segment lost 1 base, leaving 11 bases of the junction unmatched. The CDR3 loop is CASSQVLGQPNPNYGYTF. CDR3 bases: TGCGCCAGCAGCCAAGTTTTGGGACAGCCTAATCCTAACTATGGCTACACCTTC.

As concerns this clonotype: A read error is possible here, since a much larger clone lies one base away. V usage is TRBV5-6 and J usage is TRBJ1-4; 7 nucleotides match TRBD1. V was pared by 2 bases and J by 7 bases, with 8 bases of the junction left unmatched. Germline assignment: CDR1 SGHDT and CDR2 YYEEEE. This CDR3 comprises 15 residues. The CDR3 sequence: CASSFGQALSEKLFF. The CDR3, as DNA: TGTGCCAGCAGCTTCGGACAGGCCCTTAGTGAAAAACTGTTTTTT.

On this clonotype: This clone may be a read error of a much larger clone one base away. The chain is built from TRBV20-1 and TRBJ2-5; D gene ambiguous. The germline V gene has CDR1 DFQATT and CDR2 SNEGSKA (reference sequence). The CDR3 consists of 14 residues. The CDR3 sequence: CSANPAEYQETQCF. The CDR3 DNA follows: TGCAGTGCTAACCCCGCGGAGTACCAAGAGACCCAGTGCTTC.

This clonotype was recorded at least ten times. V gene TRBV6-5 combines with J gene TRBJ2-3; a possible D gene is TRBD2 (6 bases). This CDR3 spans 16 amino acids. CDR1 MNHEY and CDR2 SVGAGI come from the germline V gene. Between the trimmed V and J ends, which lost 5 bases and 4 bases, there was a span of 19 bases. CDR3 DNA sequence: TGTGCCAGCAGTACGGATCCGGGGGTGGTGGCAGATACGCAGTATTTT. This gives the protein CASSTDPGVVADTQYF.

The table lists this clonotype with a few counts. The V and J genes are TRBV9 and TRBJ1-4; D perhaps matches TRBD1 (5 bases). V dropped 3 bases and J dropped 7 bases, with 22 bases sitting between them. This CDR3 has 17 amino acids. Germline V gene sequence: CDR1 SGDLS, CDR2 YYNGEE. CDR3 DNA sequence: TGTGCCAGCAGCGACGCTCCGAATAAGGGGCTGGGTGAAAAACTGTTTTTT. Encoded protein: CASSDAPNKGLGEKLFF.

The chain joins TRBV3-1 to TRBJ1-1; 11 bases align to TRBD1. In germline, CDR1 is LGHDT, CDR2 YNNKEL (reference sequence). This CDR3 is 18 amino acids long. V was clipped by 2 bases and J by 4 bases; unmatched bases: 12. CDR3 nucleotides: TGTGCCAGCAGCCAAAATGCGTGGGACAGGGGGTTGGGCACTGAAGCTTTCTTT. Residues: CASSQNAWDRGLGTEAFF. The full variable domain, its missing parts supplied by reference TRBV3-1 and TRBJ1-1, is DTAVSQTPKYLVTQMGNDKSIKCEQNLGHDTMYWYKQDSKKFLKIMFSYNNKELIINETVPNRFSPKSPDKAHLNLHINSLELGDSAVYFCASSQNAWDRGLGTEAFFGQGTRLTVV.

The sample holds many counts of this clonotype. This chain uses TRBV7-9 with TRBJ2-3; 7 bases match TRBD1. V shed 7 bases, J shed 0 bases, and the junction held 7 bases outside the gene matches. This CDR3 contains 15 residues. Germline V gives CDR1 SEHNR, CDR2 FQNEAQ (reference sequence). CDR3 bases: TGTGCCAGCACGCCCCCGGGACAGAGCACAGATACGCAGTATTTT. It is translated as CASTPPGQSTDTQYF.

This clonotype was counted once. It may be a read error: a sequence one base away is much more abundant. The chain uses TRBV7-9 and TRBJ2-3, with D perhaps TRBD1 (5 bases). The CDR3 runs 14 residues. Germline V gene sequence: CDR1 SEHNR, CDR2 FQNEAQ (reference sequence). CDR3 DNA sequence: TGTGCCAGCAGCTCAGGGTTCGTGACAGATACGCGGTATTTT. It yields the protein CASSSGFVTDTRYF.

This clonotype has ten or more counts. The chain uses TRBV5-1 and TRBJ2-7; the D gene is possibly TRBD1 (6 bases). This CDR3 is 15 amino acids long. Trimming removed 0 bases from V and 6 bases from J, with 16 bases in between. Germline CDR1 is SGHRS and CDR2 is YFSETQ. The CDR3 loop is CASSLAPAGAGEQYF. CDR3 in DNA: TGCGCCAGCAGCTTGGCCCCGGCAGGGGCTGGCGAGCAGTACTTC.

This clonotype has only a few counts. This chain links TRBV29-1 with TRBJ2-1; D call uncertain. Germline V gives CDR1 SQVTM, CDR2 ANQGSEA. Trimming took off 5 bases at V and 5 bases at J, with 7 bases between the two ends. This CDR3 has 11 residues. CDR3: CSVMVDNEQFF. DNA of the CDR3: TGCAGCGTTATGGTTGACAATGAGCAGTTCTTC.

The chain employs TRBV7-9 and TRBJ2-3; unclear D gene. V lost 5 bases, J lost 0 bases, and 18 bases lay in between. This CDR3 comprises 17 residues. The germline gives CDR1 SEHNR, CDR2 FQNEAQ (reference sequence). DNA of the CDR3: TGTGCCAGCAGCGCGTCGTTGAGTGGCAGTAGCACAGATACGCAGTATTTT. Translation: CASSASLSGSSTDTQYF.

This clonotype was recorded at least ten times. The chain employs TRBV28 and TRBJ1-4, with D unresolved. V lost 5 bases to trimming and J lost 6 bases, with 4 bases between them. The CDR3 length is 11 residues. CDR1 MDHEN and CDR2 SYDVKM come from the germline V gene. CDR3 residues: CASSHYEKLFF. The CDR3 bases are TGTGCCAGCAGTCATTATGAAAAACTGTTTTTT. The full variable domain, completed using reference TRBV28 and TRBJ1-4, is DVKVTQSSRYLVKRTGEKVFLECVQDMDHENMFWYRQDPGLGLRLIYFSYDVKMKEKGDIPEGYSVSREKKERFSLILESASTNQTSMYLCASSHYEKLFFGSGTQLSVL.

This clonotype has a handful of counts. V and J are TRBV30 and TRBJ2-1, with a tentative D call TRBD1 (5 bases). The CDR3 contains 12 residues. V shed 3 bases and J shed 7 bases, with 10 bases lying between them. Germline CDR1 reads GTSNPN; CDR2 reads SVGIG (reference sequence). The CDR3 is CAWSLTDNEQFF. In DNA, the CDR3 is TGTGCCTGGAGCCTGACAGATAATGAGCAGTTCTTC.

This clonotype was seen many times. This rearrangement joins TRBV5-1 to TRBJ2-7; D is perhaps TRBD2 (5 bases). The CDR3 is 14 amino acids. Germline V gene lookup returns CDR1 SGHRS and CDR2 YFSETQ. The V gene lost 1 base and the J gene lost 2 bases, with 10 bases spanning the gap. CDR3 coding DNA: TGCGCCAGCAGCTTGTTTGCGGGCGCCTACGAGCAGTACTTC. Translating it yields CASSLFAGAYEQYF.

Points on this clonotype: This could be a read error, since a much larger clone is one nucleotide away. The V call is TRBV11-2, the J call TRBJ2-1; a possible D gene is TRBD1 (5 bases). The CDR3 covers 14 residues. Germline CDR1 SGHAT, CDR2 FQNNGV. The V end was cut by 4 bases, the J end by 6 bases, with 13 bases between. The CDR3 region is CASSSIQGVNEQFF. DNA of the CDR3: TGTGCCAGCAGCTCAATCCAAGGGGTCAATGAGCAGTTCTTC.

Note on this clonotype: Being one base from a much bigger clone, this may be a read error. This chain uses TRBV19 with TRBJ2-7; 7 nucleotides match TRBD2. The CDR3 contains 14 residues. CDR1 and CDR2 from the germline V gene are LNHDA and SQIVND (reference sequence). V lost 4 bases, J lost 1 base, and 4 bases stayed unmatched. This CDR3 reads CASSKGGGSYEQYF. The CDR3 nucleotides are TGTGCCAGTAGTAAAGGCGGGGGTTCCTACGAGCAGTACTTC.

The V call is TRBV6-5, the J call TRBJ2-1, with D maybe TRBD2 (6 bases). Trimming stripped 0 bases from V and 7 bases from J, with 16 bases between. Germline values: CDR1 MNHEY, CDR2 SVGAGI. The CDR3 runs to 16 residues. CDR3 DNA: TGTGCCAGCAGTTACTCAAGGAGGGGTCAAGGGAATGAGCAGTTCTTC. Its translation: CASSYSRRGQGNEQFF.

The chain links TRBV5-5 to TRBJ1-1; tentative D call: TRBD1 (6 bases). V lost 4 bases to trimming and J lost 0 bases, with 13 bases between them. Germline V gene lookup returns CDR1 SGHKS and CDR2 YYEKEE (reference sequence). The length of the CDR3 is 15 residues. The CDR3: CASSIDRTMNTEAFF. Here the CDR3 DNA reads TGTGCCAGCAGCATCGACAGGACTATGAACACTGAAGCTTTCTTT.

This clonotype appeared many times. The chain combines TRBV12-3 or TRBV12-4 with TRBJ2-5, with 7 bases matching TRBD2. J was trimmed by 0 bases and V by 6 bases; bases with no gene match: 1. This CDR3 comprises 13 residues. The CDR3 nucleotides read TGTGCCAGCAGGGGAGGGTACCAAGAGACCCAGTACTTC. It translates to CASRGGYQETQYF.

About this clonotype: A read error is possible here, since a much larger clone lies one base away. This chain links TRBV5-1 with TRBJ1-2, with D possibly TRBD1 on 6 matching bases. Trimming shortened V by 3 bases and J by 5 bases, and 17 bases separated the two germline ends. The length of the CDR3 is 15 residues. Per germline, CDR1 SGHRS and CDR2 YFSETQ. CDR3 nucleotides: TGCGCCAGCAGCTCGGAACGGCAGGGGAGATATGGCTACACCTTC. Protein sequence: CASSSERQGRYGYTF.

This clonotype was counted between two and nine times. The chain is built from TRBV7-9 and TRBJ2-7; D is unresolved. The CDR3 sequence is 13 residues long. The ends were cut back, 2 bases at V and 7 bases at J, with 12 bases in the middle. CDR1 SEHNR and CDR2 FQNEAQ come from the germline V gene (reference sequence). The CDR3 DNA reads as TGTGCCAGCAGCTTACCCGCCGTGGAGGAGCAGTACTTC. The encoded protein is CASSLPAVEEQYF.